This T cell receptor beta chain was captured by sequencing in a study of T cell responses to AZD1222 COVID-19 vaccine. Whole-study findings and limits: Two doses of AZD1222 preceded a rise in Spike-specific TCR breadth and depth. Sampling that yielded the repertoires occurred only after the peak T cell response. Donors were mostly white British, more females; clonal diversity possibly underestimated. Close to half of all spike-specific TCRs reportedly target regions of the variants that are unmutated.

Germline loops: CDR1 GTSNPN, CDR2 SVGIG (reference sequence). The CDR3 is 14 amino acids. V lost 0 bases and J lost 0, with 8 bases in between. Libraries were prepared by immunoSEQ multiplex PCR; TCRdb keeps only in-frame clonotypes and omits some of them. Of 100,000 to 150,000 clones in the sample, roughly nine tenths were seen once. Concerning this clone: Antigen unknown.

The rearrangement joins TRBV30 to TRBJ2-5; the D is unclear. Sequencing was performed on peripheral blood, taken on day 0 of AZD1222 vaccination. The receptor was isolated from an adult in good health. The CDR3 coding sequence is TGTGCCTGGAGTGTACTTGGGAACCAAGAGACCCAGTACTTC. Protein sequence: CAWSVLGNQETQYF.